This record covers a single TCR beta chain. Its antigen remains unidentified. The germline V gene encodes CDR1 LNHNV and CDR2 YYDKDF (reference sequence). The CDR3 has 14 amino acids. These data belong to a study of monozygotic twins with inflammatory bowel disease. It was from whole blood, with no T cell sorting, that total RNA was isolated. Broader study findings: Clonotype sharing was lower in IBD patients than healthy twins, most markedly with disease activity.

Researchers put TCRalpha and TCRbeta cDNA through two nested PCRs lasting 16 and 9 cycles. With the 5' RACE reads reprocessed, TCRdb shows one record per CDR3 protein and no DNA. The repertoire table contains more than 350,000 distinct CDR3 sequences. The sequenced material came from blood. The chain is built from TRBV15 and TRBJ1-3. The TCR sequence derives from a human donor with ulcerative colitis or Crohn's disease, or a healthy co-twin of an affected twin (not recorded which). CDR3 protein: CATSRGGIGNTIYF.